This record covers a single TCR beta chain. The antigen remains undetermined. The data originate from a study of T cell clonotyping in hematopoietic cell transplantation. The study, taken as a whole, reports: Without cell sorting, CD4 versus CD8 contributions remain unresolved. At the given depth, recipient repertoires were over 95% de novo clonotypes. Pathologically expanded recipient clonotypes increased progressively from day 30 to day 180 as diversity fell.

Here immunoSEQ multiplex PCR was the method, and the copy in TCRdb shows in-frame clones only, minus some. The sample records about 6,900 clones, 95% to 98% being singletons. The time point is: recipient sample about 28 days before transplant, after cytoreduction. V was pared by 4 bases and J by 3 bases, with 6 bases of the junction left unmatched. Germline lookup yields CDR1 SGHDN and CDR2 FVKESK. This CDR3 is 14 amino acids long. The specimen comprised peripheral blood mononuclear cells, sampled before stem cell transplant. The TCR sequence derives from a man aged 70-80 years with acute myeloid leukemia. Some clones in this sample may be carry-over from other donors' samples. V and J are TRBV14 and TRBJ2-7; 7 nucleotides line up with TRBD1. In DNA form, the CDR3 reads TGTGCCAGCAGCCTCCGGGACAGTTTCTACGAGCAGTACTTC. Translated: CASSLRDSFYEQYF.